The rows below give T cell receptor beta chains drawn from one sample of a study of blood T cell repertoires in COVID-19. TCRdb keeps only in-frame clones here, not all; method: immunoSEQ multiplex PCR. Of fewer than 600,000 clones in the sample, approximately 87% were seen once. The source material was PBMCs or T cells enriched from blood (not recorded which). The receptors were sampled from a woman aged 40 to 50 who had recovered from COVID-19. CDR3s include the opening cysteine and the closing phenylalanine or tryptophan. A D gene is named only where the DNA matches it firmly. Rows give clone size only sometimes, using once, few, many, or a class for an expanded clone.

>TRBJ2-7|TRBV9|TRBD2|few
CASSVGSGSSYEQYF
TGTGCCAGCAGCGTAGGTAGCGGGAGCTCCTACGAGCAGTACTTC
>TRBJ2-7|TRBV20-1|TRBD2|NA
CSARGTSGLSF
TGCAGTGCTAGGGGGACTAGCGGGCTTTCGTTC
>TRBJ2-7|TRBV4-3|NA|NA
CASSQAIALETGAYEQYF
TGCGCCAGCAGCCAAGCGATAGCGCTTGAGACAGGAGCCTACGAGCAGTACTTC
>TRBJ2-3|TRBV10-2|TRBD2|NA
CASSDSFFGLAGTDTQYF
TGCGCCAGCAGCGACAGTTTCTTCGGACTAGCGGGGACAGATACGCAGTATTTT
>TRBJ1-2|TRBV4-3|NA|NA
CASSRQITGDLSVGYTF
TGCGCCAGCAGCCGCCAAATTACAGGAGATCTTTCGGTAGGCTACACCTTC
>TRBJ1-1|TRBV30|TRBD1|NA
CAWSDRTGMNTEAFF
TGTGCCTGGAGTGATCGGACAGGGATGAACACTGAAGCTTTCTTT
>TRBJ2-5|TRBV27|NA|NA
CASAARTQETQYF
TGTGCCAGCGCCGCCAGAACACAAGAGACCCAGTACTTC
>TRBJ1-1|TRBV21-1|NA|NA
CASSAQTGGNTEAFF
TGTGCCAGCAGCGCTCAGACAGGGGGAAACACTGAAGCTTTCTTT
>TRBJ2-1|TRBV7-9|NA|once
CASSLDWGVNEQFF
TGTGCCAGCAGCTTAGATTGGGGCGTTAATGAGCAGTTCTTC
>TRBJ1-1|TRBV29-1|NA|NA
CSVVPGVIGTEAFF
TGCAGCGTTGTTCCGGGGGTGATTGGCACTGAAGCTTTCTTT
>TRBJ2-5|TRBV7-9|NA|NA
CASSPPGLDETQYF
TGTGCCAGCAGCCCCCCGGGACTGGACGAGACCCAGTACTTC
>TRBJ2-1|TRBV18|TRBD2|NA
CASSPELTSGEQFF
TGTGCCAGCTCACCCGAACTTACTAGCGGTGAGCAGTTCTTC
>TRBJ1-3|TRBV9|NA|NA
CASNGFGNTIYF
TGTGCCAGCAATGGCTTTGGAAACACCATATATTTT
>TRBJ2-1|TRBV7-7|NA|NA
CASSLEGRSNEQFF
TGTGCCAGCAGCCTTGAGGGTAGGTCAAATGAGCAGTTCTTC
>TRBJ2-5|TRBV5-4|TRBD2|NA
CASSLRSGRAQETQYF
TGTGCCAGCAGCTTGAGGAGCGGGAGGGCTCAAGAGACCCAGTACTTC
>TRBJ1-1|TRBV7-9|NA|NA
CASRTVNTEAFF
TGTGCCAGCCGGACAGTGAACACTGAAGCTTTCTTT